The clone carrying this TCR beta chain appeared a few times. Clones were read by immunoSEQ multiplex PCR, and TCRdb kept only the in-frame ones, dropping some. The repertoire holds 120,000 or so clones, with approximately 80% as singletons. This CDR3 is 16 amino acids long. Trimming stripped 0 bases from V and 2 bases from J, with 12 bases between. Germline assignment: CDR1 SGHRS and CDR2 YFSETQ. The source of the sample is a study of blood T cell repertoires in COVID-19. At the level of the study: Researchers got acute and convalescent COVID-19 samples from the United States, Italy and Spain. PBMCs, B-cell-depleted T cells, or T cells provided the cDNA or gDNA that made up the material.

This TCR derives from a man between 60 and 75 years old with acute or convalescent COVID-19. The V and J genes are TRBV5-1 and TRBJ2-1; unclear D gene. Source material: peripheral blood. The CDR3 nucleotides read TGCGCCAGCAGCTTGGTTAGAGGTAAGACCTACAATGAGCAGTTCTTC. Residues: CASSLVRGKTYNEQFF.